This entry is about one T cell receptor (beta chain). The table lists this clone with a few counts. Its cognate antigen has yet to be identified. Base qualities were left out, and no much larger clone turns up one base away. Library preparation used the immunoSEQ multiplex PCR assay. TCRdb limited this immuneACCESS table to in-frame rearrangements with V and J called. A share of clones is missing; checked studies link under half to unresolved V genes, and the rest is unexplained. The sample has approximately 100,000 clones on record, 90% of them singletons. Under 4.5% of the sample rests with the top ten. This record belongs to a study of control samples from healthy donors and cancer patients (dated by TCRdb to about 2020). Deletion took 7 bases off V and 6 bases off J, with a span of 21 bases between the germline ends. The CDR3, from cysteine to phenylalanine, totals 15 residues. Kept here is only the CDR3 DNA, which spans 45 bases and is read in frame from base 1. Taken from the germline V gene (reference sequence), the CDR1 and CDR2 loops are LNHDA and SQIVND.

Sequenced: blood. Recombination linked TRBV19 to TRBJ1-2, with the identity of the D gene unclear. The sequence was obtained from a human donor in good health. The donor label of this sample is uncertain. The CDR3 reads as follows: CASNLGSTTSHGYTF. The DNA sequence follows: TGTGCCAGTAACCTGGGGAGCACGACCAGTCATGGCTACACCTTC. Reference TRBV19 and TRBJ1-2 genes cover what lies past the CDR3, so the full variable domain is DGGITQSPKYLFRKEGQNVTLSCEQNLNHDAMYWYRQDPGQGLRLIYYSQIVNDFQKGDIAEGYSVSREKKESFPLTVTSAQKNPTAFYLCASNLGSTTSHGYTFGSGTRLTVV.